This entry lists 13 T cell receptor beta chains sequenced from one sample in a study of CD8+ T cells in alopecia areata. Treatment specified: oral pan-JAK inhibitor, 5-10 mg twice daily. Once RNA had been extracted, it was reverse transcribed into cDNA to act as the sequencing template. The data were produced by immunoSEQ multiplex PCR, yet TCRdb's version contains in-frame clones alone and is incomplete. Among hundreds of thousands of clones, roughly two fifths were seen once, and the ten largest hold around 0.48%. The source material was CD4+ T cells sorted from blood, sampled at approximately week 34, from a patient treated with tofacitinib. These receptors were obtained from a human donor with alopecia areata.

Only one count was recorded for this clone. The CDR3 sequence: CACNGQNLNQPQHF. The CDR3 coding sequence is TGTGCCTGTAATGGGCAGAACCTCAATCAGCCCCAGCATTTT. The chain uses TRBV30 and TRBJ1-5; D is ambiguous. The CDR3 loop spans 14 amino acids. V lost 6 bases, J lost 3 bases, and 15 bases lay in between. Germline V gene sequence: CDR1 GTSNPN, CDR2 SVGIG (reference sequence).

This clone was counted a single time. The chain recombines TRBV5-1 with TRBJ2-7, with 8 bases fitting TRBD1. The CDR3 covers 17 residues. The V gene's germline CDR1 is SGHRS and CDR2 YFSETQ. V dropped 3 bases and J dropped 2; count of bases not matched to a gene: 13. The CDR3 bases are TGCGCCAGCAGCTCCGCAAAGACAGGGGCGCCTGCCTACGAGCAGTACTTC. Translation: CASSSAKTGAPAYEQYF.

As DNA, the CDR3 is TGTGCCAGCGGACCTAGGGGGACAGTGAAAGAGACCCAGTACTTC. It is translated as CASGPRGTVKETQYF. The chain combines TRBV7-9 with TRBJ2-5; 7 positions agree with TRBD1. Germline CDR1 reads SEHNR; CDR2 reads FQNEAQ (reference sequence). The junction had 12 bases not matched to a gene; V was cut back by 8 bases and J by 3 bases. This CDR3 comprises 15 residues.

With regard to this clone: Other DNA sequences in this specimen translate into the identical CDR3. This sequence joins TRBV6-1 and TRBJ2-3, with D hard to call. Trimming took off 6 bases at V and 3 bases at J, with 7 bases between the two ends. The germline CDR1 and CDR2 sequences are MNHNS and SASEGT. There are 12 residues in the CDR3. In nucleotides, the CDR3 is TGTGCCAGCAGAGTGGGGACAGATACGCAGTATTTT. It yields the protein CASRVGTDTQYF.

The V call is TRBV15, the J call TRBJ2-5; either TRBD1 or TRBD2 may supply D (6 bases each). Germline-derived CDR1 and CDR2 are LNHNV and YYDKDF (reference sequence). Trimming pared 1 base from V and 5 bases from J, leaving 17 bases between. This CDR3 has 16 residues. The CDR3 loop reads CATSRAQGRRSETQYF. CDR3 bases: TGTGCCACCAGCAGAGCTCAGGGGAGGCGTTCGGAGACCCAGTACTTC.

Ten or more counts support this clone. The V call is TRBV18, the J call TRBJ2-7, with 9 positions matching TRBD2. The CDR3 has 15 amino acids. The junction had 4 bases not matched to a gene; V was cut back by 2 bases and J by 2 bases. The germline gives CDR1 KGHSH, CDR2 LQKENI. The CDR3 spells CASSPSAGGPYEQYF. DNA for the CDR3: TGTGCCAGCTCACCATCAGCGGGAGGACCCTACGAGCAGTACTTC.

In DNA, the CDR3 is TGTGCCAGCAGCTTAGCTGAAAACACTGAAGCTTTCTTT. Translated: CASSLAENTEAFF. The chain employs TRBV7-9 and TRBJ1-1, with D unresolved. The CDR3 is 13 residues long. Germline loops: CDR1 SEHNR, CDR2 FQNEAQ (reference sequence). V lost 0 bases to trimming and J lost 2 bases, with 4 bases between them.

The V and J genes are TRBV5-1 and TRBJ1-2; D not resolved. The CDR3 is made up of 14 amino acids. V lost 1 base and J lost 2, with 9 bases in between. Germline V gene lookup returns CDR1 SGHRS and CDR2 YFSETQ. CDR3 loop: CASSLKPENYGYTF. The DNA for the CDR3 is TGCGCCAGCAGCTTGAAGCCGGAGAACTATGGCTACACCTTC.

This clone was seen more than once but under ten times. This chain joins TRBV19 and TRBJ2-1; 7 nucleotides align to TRBD1. The CDR3 runs to 14 residues. The junction had 5 bases not matched to a gene; V was cut back by 7 bases and J by 2 bases. Looked up from germline, CDR1 is LNHDA and CDR2 is SQIVND (reference sequence). The CDR3 coding sequence is TGTGCCAGTACCTCGGACAGGACCTACAATGAGCAGTTCTTC. Protein product: CASTSDRTYNEQFF.

The table lists this clone with a few counts. The V and J genes are TRBV5-1 and TRBJ1-1; the D is unclear. The CDR3 consists of 14 residues. The V gene lost 4 bases and the J gene lost 1 base, with 11 bases spanning the gap. The V gene's germline CDR1 is SGHRS and CDR2 YFSETQ. The CDR3 loop reads CASSKSTGNTEAFF. CDR3 nucleotides: TGCGCCAGCAGCAAATCGACGGGGAACACTGAAGCTTTCTTT.

The chain recombines TRBV10-3 with TRBJ2-7; 10 bases agree with TRBD1. Germline V gives CDR1 ENHRY, CDR2 SYGVKD. The length of the CDR3 is 15 residues. V shed 6 bases, J shed 5 bases, and the junction held 10 bases outside the gene matches. CDR3 nucleotides: TGTGCCATCAGGGAGGGGACAGGGGAGATGGACGAGCAGTACTTC. It translates to CAIREGTGEMDEQYF.

This clone showed up just once. V is TRBV4-1 and J is TRBJ1-2, with D tentatively TRBD1 (5 bases). The CDR3 spans 18 residues. V lost 0 bases and J 2 bases, leaving 19 bases between the germline ends. Germline-derived CDR1 and CDR2 are MGHRA and YSYEKL. CDR3 amino acids: CASSQEAIRKGKNYGYTF. CDR3 in DNA: TGCGCCAGCAGCCAAGAAGCGATAAGAAAGGGGAAGAACTATGGCTACACCTTC.

This clone came up a few times. The rearrangement uses TRBV7-8 and TRBJ2-1; 13 nucleotides agree with TRBD2. V shed 10 bases and J 5 bases; nucleotides not matched to a gene: 2. The CDR3 has 13 residues. CDR1 and CDR2 (germline): SGHVS, FQNEAQ. The CDR3 DNA reads as TGTGCCATCGGGACTAGCGGGAACAATGAGCAGTTCTTC. It yields the protein CAIGTSGNNEQFF.